Listed here are 17 T cell receptor beta chains from one sample, sequenced in a study of blood T cell repertoires in COVID-19 (dated by TCRdb to the early 2020s). The protocol used for the library was the immunoSEQ multiplex PCR assay. TCRdb took this table from immuneACCESS and kept in-frame rearrangements with V and J called. Such tables lack part of the clones; where checked against another copy, unresolved V genes explain under half of the gap, and the rest is unexplained. Recorded for this sample are some 270,000 clones; around nine tenths of them occurred a single time. The top ten hold around 1.5% of the sample. Sequences were obtained from peripheral blood. The receptors derive from a woman in her fifties or sixties who had recovered from COVID-19.

V is TRBV19 and J is TRBJ1-6; TRBD1 agrees at 8 bases. The V gene's germline CDR1 is LNHDA and CDR2 SQIVND (reference sequence). V gave up 4 bases and J gave up 10 bases; unmatched junction bases: 9. The CDR3 totals 15 residues. As DNA, the CDR3 is TGTGCCAGTAGTACTCAGACAGGGGCATTATCACCCCTCCACTTT. It encodes CASSTQTGALSPLHF.

The chain joins TRBV6-5 to TRBJ1-2; D unclear. V lost 6 bases, J lost 5 bases, and 10 bases lay in between. The germline V gene encodes CDR1 MNHEY and CDR2 SVGAGI. CDR3 length: 12 residues. CDR3 amino acids: CASRFQAYGYTF. The CDR3 nucleotides read TGTGCCAGCAGGTTCCAGGCGTATGGCTACACCTTC.

The chain uses TRBV7-2 and TRBJ1-6; D ambiguous. The CDR3 runs to 15 residues. Trimming removed 3 bases from V and 10 bases from J, with 16 bases in between. The germline V gene encodes CDR1 SGHTA and CDR2 FQGNSA. The CDR3 coding sequence is TGTGCCAGCAGCTTCACCGCCCGGGGTCAATCACCCCTCCACTTT. Translated: CASSFTARGQSPLHF.

Here the CDR3 reads CASSPDSSGNTIYF. As DNA, the CDR3 is TGTGCCAGCAGCCCCGATAGCTCTGGAAACACCATATATTTT. This rearrangement joins TRBV6-6 to TRBJ1-3; D not certain. The CDR3 extends over 14 amino acids. V lost 6 bases and J lost 0, with 9 bases in between. Germline lookup yields CDR1 MNHNY and CDR2 SVGAGI (reference sequence).

The rearrangement links TRBV4-3 to TRBJ2-1, with 8 bases identical to TRBD2. CDR1 is LGHNA, CDR2 YSLEER, per germline. V was clipped by 3 bases and J by 1 base; unmatched bases: 5. The CDR3 length is 16 residues. The CDR3 spells CASSHPVAGSYNEQFF. CDR3 sequence (DNA): TGCGCCAGCAGCCACCCAGTAGCGGGATCCTACAATGAGCAGTTCTTC.

Regarding this clone: Other DNA variants within this sample encode the same CDR3. The chain carries TRBV7-2 and TRBJ2-2, with a possible D match to TRBD2 (6 bases). V lost 3 bases to trimming and J lost 0 bases, with 11 bases between them. The CDR3 runs to 16 residues. Germline V gene lookup returns CDR1 SGHTA and CDR2 FQGNSA. CDR3 nucleotides: TGTGCCAGCAGCTTTCGGTCGGGGGCGAACACCGGGGAGCTGTTTTTT. Its translation: CASSFRSGANTGELFF. Filled out from reference TRBV7-2 and TRBJ2-2, the complete variable domain reads GAGVSQSPSNKVTEKGKDVELRCDPISGHTALYWYRQSLGQGLEFLIYFQGNSAPDKSGLPSDRFSAERTGGSVSTLTIQRTQQEDSAVYLCASSFRSGANTGELFFGEGSRLTVL.

The chain is built from TRBV4-3 and TRBJ1-2; TRBD1 aligns across 10 bases. This CDR3 is 15 amino acids long. Germline V CDR1 and CDR2: LGHNA, YSLEER. V shed 6 bases, J shed 0 bases, and the junction held 4 bases outside the gene matches. CDR3 protein: CASRQDRGSNYGYTF. The CDR3 nucleotides are TGCGCCAGCAGACAGGACAGGGGGTCTAACTATGGCTACACCTTC.

The CDR3 nucleotides are TGTGCCAGCTCACCCGTACAGGGCGGGCTAGGCTTTGGCTACACCTTC. Translation: CASSPVQGGLGFGYTF. The gene calls are TRBV18 and TRBJ1-2; weak D call: TRBD1 (6 bases). From germline, CDR1 is KGHSH and CDR2 LQKENI. This CDR3 comprises 16 residues. The V gene lost 3 bases and the J gene lost 7 bases, with 21 bases spanning the gap. The whole variable domain, remainder taken from reference TRBV18 and TRBJ1-2, is NAGVMQNPRHLVRRRGQEARLRCSPMKGHSHVYWYRQLPEEGLKFMVYLQKENIIDESGMPKERFSAEFPKEGPSILRIQQVVRGDSAAYFCASSPVQGGLGFGYTFGSGTRLTVV.

V is TRBV11-2 and J is TRBJ1-4; maybe TRBD1 (5 bases). Trimming cost V 3 bases and J 4 bases, with 9 bases left between them. The V gene's germline CDR1 is SGHAT and CDR2 FQNNGV. The CDR3 has 14 amino acids. This CDR3 is CASSFTGDNEKLFF. CDR3 in DNA: TGTGCCAGCAGCTTCACAGGTGATAATGAAAAACTGTTTTTT.

The genes are TRBV28 and TRBJ2-7; the D is unclear. CDR3 size: 15 residues. Trimming removed 3 bases from V and 0 bases from J, with 12 bases in between. CDR1 and CDR2 from the germline V gene are MDHEN and SYDVKM. CDR3 sequence (DNA): TGTGCCAGCAGTTTTGTTGTTTCGTCCTCCTACGAGCAGTACTTC. Its translation is CASSFVVSSSYEQYF.

This chain joins TRBV25-1 and TRBJ1-4; 7 bases agree with TRBD1. V dropped 9 bases and J dropped 6; count of bases not matched to a gene: 16. The CDR3 spans 16 residues. CDR1 MGHDK and CDR2 SYGVNS come from the germline V gene. The CDR3 region has the DNA TGTGCCAGACCTGCTGGGGTAGGGGGCGCGGATGAAAAACTGTTTTTT. This encodes CARPAGVGGADEKLFF.

The gene calls are TRBV7-8 and TRBJ1-2, with D hard to call. The CDR3 runs 13 residues. V lost 2 bases, J lost 3 bases, and 7 bases lay in between. Germline values: CDR1 SGHVS, CDR2 FQNEAQ. CDR3: CASSLKRDYGYTF. In DNA, the CDR3 is TGTGCCAGCAGCTTAAAGCGTGACTATGGCTACACCTTC.

The chain links TRBV7-9 to TRBJ2-7; the D gene is possibly TRBD1 (6 bases). Trimming removed 5 bases from V and 2 bases from J, with 13 bases in between. The CDR3 has 14 residues. CDR1 is SEHNR, CDR2 FQNEAQ, per germline (reference sequence). In nucleotides, the CDR3 is TGTGCCAGCAGCCCAGACAGGTTAACCTACGAGCAGTACTTC. This translates into CASSPDRLTYEQYF.

The DNA for the CDR3 is TGCGCCAGCAGCCGATTCTCCGGGACAGGGTCCTACGAGCAGTACTTC. It codes for CASSRFSGTGSYEQYF. This rearrangement joins TRBV5-1 to TRBJ2-7; TRBD1 aligns across 9 bases. The CDR3 has 16 residues. Germline V gives CDR1 SGHRS, CDR2 YFSETQ. Losses at the gene ends were 4 bases for V and 1 base for J; bases not matched to a gene: 9.

This chain joins TRBV7-8 and TRBJ2-4; TRBD2 matches 9 bases. The V segment lost 5 bases and the J segment 2 bases; nucleotides outside the gene matches: 4. The CDR3 sequence is 15 residues long. Germline V lookup: CDR1 SGHVS, CDR2 FQNEAQ. The CDR3 sequence is CASSIAGGTKNIQYF. The CDR3 DNA follows: TGTGCCAGCAGCATTGCGGGGGGGACCAAAAACATTCAGTACTTC.

The V and J genes are TRBV5-8 and TRBJ1-5, with D possibly matching TRBD1 (6 bases). Germline loops: CDR1 SGHTS, CDR2 YDEGEE. Trimming took 1 base from V and 4 from J, leaving 18 bases between them. CDR3 length: 17 residues. The CDR3 spells CASSLRPPGTTNQPQHF. Here the CDR3 DNA reads TGTGCCAGCAGCTTGCGGCCGCCCGGGACAACAAATCAGCCCCAGCATTTT. Based on the CDR3 plus reference TRBV5-8 and TRBJ1-5, the full variable domain is EAGVTQSPTHLIKTRGQQATLRCSPISGHTSVYWYQQALGLGLQFLLWYDEGEERNRGNFPPRFSGRQFPNYSSELNVNALELEDSALYLCASSLRPPGTTNQPQHFGDGTRLSIL.

This clone was seen a handful of times. The rearrangement joins TRBV7-2 to TRBJ2-1, with 8 bases fitting TRBD2. Germline V gives CDR1 SGHTA, CDR2 FQGNSA. Unmatched junction bases numbered 6, after V lost 2 bases and J lost 6 bases. The CDR3 is 15 amino acids. The CDR3 DNA sequence: TGTGCCAGCAGCTTAAATAGCGGGGTGCGCAATGAGCAGTTCTTC. Translation gives CASSLNSGVRNEQFF.